This T cell receptor beta chain was sequenced for a study of T cell responses to AZD1222 COVID-19 vaccine. Study-level findings and limits: At 160-218 and 743-854, vaccine-associated CD4 TCRs were dominant, and they spanned spike. Close to half of all spike-specific TCRs reportedly target regions of the variants that are unmutated. The donor cohort was predominantly white British with a female majority, and clonal diversity may have been underestimated. Only a handful of AZD1222 recipients were seropositive at baseline.

This table comes from immunoSEQ multiplex PCR, and its TCRdb copy is limited to in-frame clones, with some not included. The sample gives approximately 90,000 clones, 90% to 95% of which show up once; 9.5% to 15% is in the top ten. This CDR3 comprises 13 residues. With 3 bases clipped from V and 3 bases from J, the junction kept 0 bases outside the gene matches. Germline V lookup: CDR1 LGHNA, CDR2 YSLEER. This clone has a handful of counts. Its antigen is not identified. Here the sequenced sample was peripheral blood, taken on day 0 of AZD1222 vaccination. This sequence originates from an adult in good health. The rearrangement joins TRBV4-3 to TRBJ2-7, with 9 bases lining up with TRBD1. The CDR3 DNA sequence: TGCGCCAGCAGCCAGACAGGGGGCTACGAGCAGTACTTC. Protein: CASSQTGGYEQYF.